These 5 T cell receptor beta chains were sequenced from one sample in a study of blood T cell repertoires in COVID-19. Here immunoSEQ multiplex PCR was the method, and the copy in TCRdb shows in-frame clones only, minus some. This sample has under 250,000 clones; approximately 85% occur once, and the top ten carry 2% to 3%. The sample taken for sequencing was peripheral blood. These receptor sequences come from a woman aged 70-85 years with COVID-19, enrolled during active disease.

This clone appeared once. The CDR3 spells CATSRDLTERGHGYTF. DNA for the CDR3: TGTGCCACCAGCAGAGATTTGACAGAGAGAGGTCATGGCTACACCTTC. The gene calls are TRBV15 and TRBJ1-2; D is perhaps TRBD1 (5 bases). V lost 0 bases and J lost 6, with 17 bases in between. CDR3 length equals 16 residues. Germline V gene data show CDR1 as LNHNV and CDR2 as YYDKDF (reference sequence).

This clone was counted between two and nine times. This chain connects TRBV6-2 or TRBV6-3 to TRBJ2-7; 8 bases align to TRBD1. Germline CDR1 MNHEY, CDR2 SVGEGT. This CDR3 has 17 amino acids. The ends lost 4 bases at V and 0 bases at J; junction bases unmatched: 11. The CDR3 DNA is TGTGCCAGCAGTTCCCTACCTCGGACAGGGAGCTCCTACGAGCAGTACTTC. Residues: CASSSLPRTGSSYEQYF.

V gene TRBV6-6 combines with J gene TRBJ2-5; TRBD1 agrees at 8 bases. The CDR3 loop spans 16 amino acids. J gave up 5 bases and V 2 bases, and 10 bases lay outside the gene matches. The germline V gene has CDR1 MNHNY and CDR2 SVGAGI (reference sequence). CDR3 region: CASSYKGGQGKETQYF. CDR3 bases: TGTGCCAGCAGTTACAAGGGCGGACAGGGAAAGGAGACCCAGTACTTC.

The chain carries TRBV7-2 and TRBJ2-1; no firm D call. V dropped 2 bases and J dropped 5 bases, with 10 bases sitting between them. The CDR3 extends over 14 amino acids. CDR1 is SGHTA and CDR2 is FQGNSA in the germline V gene. CDR3 sequence reads: CASSLIIVNNEQFF. DNA for the CDR3: TGTGCCAGCAGCTTAATTATAGTGAACAATGAGCAGTTCTTC.

The rearrangement joins TRBV27 to TRBJ1-2, with D possibly being TRBD1 (6 bases). Looked up from germline, CDR1 is MNHEY and CDR2 is SMNVEV (reference sequence). V was shortened by 5 bases and J by 11 bases, with 21 bases between the two germline ends. CDR3 length equals 14 residues. The DNA of the CDR3 is TGTGCCAGCAGTCCCATCTGGGGGCAGGGTGGATACACCTTC. As protein: CASSPIWGQGGYTF.